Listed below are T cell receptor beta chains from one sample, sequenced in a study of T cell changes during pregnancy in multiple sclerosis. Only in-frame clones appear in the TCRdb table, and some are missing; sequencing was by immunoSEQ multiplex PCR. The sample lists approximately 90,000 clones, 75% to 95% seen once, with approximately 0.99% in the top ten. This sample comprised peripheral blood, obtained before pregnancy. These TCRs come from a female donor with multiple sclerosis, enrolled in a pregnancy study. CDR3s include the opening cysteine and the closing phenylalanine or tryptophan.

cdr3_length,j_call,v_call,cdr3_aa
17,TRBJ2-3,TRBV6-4,CASSDSLTGPHTDTQYF
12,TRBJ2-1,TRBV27,CASSSSRNEQFF
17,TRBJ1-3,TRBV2,CASRPPGGGSTGNTIYF
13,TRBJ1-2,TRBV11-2,CASSSGLMGGYTF
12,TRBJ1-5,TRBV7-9,CASSYTNQPQHF
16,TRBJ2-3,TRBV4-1,CASSQESAGRGDTQYF
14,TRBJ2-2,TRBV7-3,CASSSRGPSGELFF
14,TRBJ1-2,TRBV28,CASSDRKGFPGYTF
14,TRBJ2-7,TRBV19,CASSKSGQVYEQYF
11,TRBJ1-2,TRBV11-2,CASSLGDGYTF
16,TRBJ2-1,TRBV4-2,CASSQDRTGGYNEQFF
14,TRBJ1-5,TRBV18,CASSSDSLNQPQHF
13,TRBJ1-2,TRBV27,CASSPDRGHGYTF
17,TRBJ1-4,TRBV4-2,CASSQDGGARAGEKLFF
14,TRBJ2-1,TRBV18,CASSGTSVNNEQFF
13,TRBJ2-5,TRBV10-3,CAIRPGAQETQYF
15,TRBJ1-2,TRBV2,CASRGGVGLNYGYTF
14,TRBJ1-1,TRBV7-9,CASSSRDMNTEAFF
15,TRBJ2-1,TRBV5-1,CASSSRTGGSNEQFF
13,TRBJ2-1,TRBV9,CASSLTSSNEQFF
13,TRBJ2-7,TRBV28,CASSLSPTYEQYF
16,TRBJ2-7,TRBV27,CASSLTPGTGTYEQYF
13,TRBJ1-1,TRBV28,CASSFRKHTEAFF
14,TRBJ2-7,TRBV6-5,CASSRTSGSYEQYF
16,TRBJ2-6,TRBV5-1,CASRGGTVDGANVLTF
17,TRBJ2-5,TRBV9,CASSVGAAGTGGETQYF
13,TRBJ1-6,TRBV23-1,CASSLKGNSPLHF
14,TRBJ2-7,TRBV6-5,CASSPGLASYEQYF
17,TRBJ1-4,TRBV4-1,CASSQGAGLQANEKLFF
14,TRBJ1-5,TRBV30,CAWSSGDSNQPQHF
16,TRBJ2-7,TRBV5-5,CASSVGDGGGLDEQYF
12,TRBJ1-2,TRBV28,CASRTGKNGYTF
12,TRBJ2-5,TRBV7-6,CATQTLQETQYF
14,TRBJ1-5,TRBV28,CASSLAGANQPQHF
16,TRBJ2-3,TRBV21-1,CASRKTSSGGSDTQYF
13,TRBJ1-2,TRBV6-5,CASSSDRLYGYTF
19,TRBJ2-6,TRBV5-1,CASSAEVERRRSGANVLTF
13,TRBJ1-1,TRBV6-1,CASSEYGSTEAFF